The clone carrying this T cell receptor (beta chain) has just a few counts. What it binds is not known. The data were obtained in a study of beta chain features in type 1 diabetes. Trimming cost V 1 base and J 3 bases, with 13 bases left between them. This CDR3 has 15 residues. In germline, CDR1 is MDHEN, CDR2 SYDVKM. Since all of the isolated RNA was reverse transcribed, expressed TCRB transcripts were what got sequenced. Some clones are missing from TCRdb's copy, which holds only in-frame ones; the method was immunoSEQ multiplex PCR. The sample carries fewer than 350,000 clones, approximately 15% recorded once. Study-wide findings and caveats: TCRB CDR3s from Type 1 diabetes patients were moderately but significantly shorter in all four CD4+ subsets.

This clonotype was sampled from a man younger than 30 with type 1 diabetes. The J gene is TRBJ2-7, the V gene TRBV28; perhaps TRBD1 as D (5 bases). The specimen sequenced was naive CD4+ T cells from blood. CDR3 sequence reads: CASSLYGRANYEQYF. CDR3 in DNA: TGTGCCAGCAGTTTATATGGCAGGGCAAACTACGAGCAGTACTTC. Supplemented by reference TRBV28 and TRBJ2-7, the full variable domain reads DVKVTQSSRYLVKRTGEKVFLECVQDMDHENMFWYRQDPGLGLRLIYFSYDVKMKEKGDIPEGYSVSREKKERFSLILESASTNQTSMYLCASSLYGRANYEQYFGPGTRLTVT.